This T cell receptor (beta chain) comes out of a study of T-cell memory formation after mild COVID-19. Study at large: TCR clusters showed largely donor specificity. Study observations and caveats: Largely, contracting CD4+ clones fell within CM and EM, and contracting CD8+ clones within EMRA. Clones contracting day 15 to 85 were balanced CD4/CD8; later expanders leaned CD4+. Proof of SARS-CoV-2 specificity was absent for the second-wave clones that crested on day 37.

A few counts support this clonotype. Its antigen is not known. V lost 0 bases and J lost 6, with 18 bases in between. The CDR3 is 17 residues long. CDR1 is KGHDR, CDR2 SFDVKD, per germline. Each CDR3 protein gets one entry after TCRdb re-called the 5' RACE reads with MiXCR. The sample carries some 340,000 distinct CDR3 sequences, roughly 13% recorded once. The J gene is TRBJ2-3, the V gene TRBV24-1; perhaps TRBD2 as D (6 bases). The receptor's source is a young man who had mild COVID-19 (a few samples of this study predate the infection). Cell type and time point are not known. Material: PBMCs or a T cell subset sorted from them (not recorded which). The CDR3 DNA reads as TGTGCCACCAGTGATTTGCGGGACTCCCTTTCAGCGGATACGCAGTATTTT. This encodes CATSDLRDSLSADTQYF.